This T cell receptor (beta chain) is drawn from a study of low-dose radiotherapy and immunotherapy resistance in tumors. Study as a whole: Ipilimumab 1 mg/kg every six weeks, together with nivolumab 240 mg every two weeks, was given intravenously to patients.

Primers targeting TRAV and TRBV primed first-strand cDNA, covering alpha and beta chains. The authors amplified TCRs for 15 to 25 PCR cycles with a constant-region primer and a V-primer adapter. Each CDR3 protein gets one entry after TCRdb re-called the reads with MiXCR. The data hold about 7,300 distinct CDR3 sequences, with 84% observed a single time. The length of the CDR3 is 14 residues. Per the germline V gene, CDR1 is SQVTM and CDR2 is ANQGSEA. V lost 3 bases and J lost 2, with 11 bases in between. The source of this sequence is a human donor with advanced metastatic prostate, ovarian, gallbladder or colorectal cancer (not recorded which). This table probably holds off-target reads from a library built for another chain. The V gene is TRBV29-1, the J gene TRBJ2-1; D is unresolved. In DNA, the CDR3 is TGCAGCGTTGATGGTACTCCTACCTACAATGAGCAGTTCTTC. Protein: CSVDGTPTYNEQFF.